The rows below give T cell receptor beta chains drawn from one sample of a study of T cell responses to AZD1222 COVID-19 vaccine. Profiling relied on immunoSEQ multiplex PCR, and the TCRdb table lists in-frame clones only, not all of them. The sample includes about 88,000 clones, around 86% seen only once; the top ten take over 2%. This specimen was peripheral blood, taken on day 0 of AZD1222 vaccination. These receptors originate from an adult in good health. Both conserved end residues are part of each CDR3. The D gene is left open where the match is weak. The size field is filled for only some rows; it gives once, few, many or a size class.

d_call	v_call	clone_size	j_call	cdr3_nt	cdr3_aa
TRBD1	TRBV29-1	NA	TRBJ2-5	TGCAGCGTGGGGACAGGGAGGATGGAGACCCAGTACTTC	CSVGTGRMETQYF
NA	TRBV11-1	once	TRBJ2-3	TGTGCCAGCACAGCACTGAACACAGATACGCAGTATTTT	CASTALNTDTQYF
TRBD2	TRBV19	NA	TRBJ2-3	TGTGCCAGTAGTATCGCTAGCGGGAGAGGGTCTAGCACAGATACGCAGTATTTT	CASSIASGRGSSTDTQYF
NA	TRBV5-1	NA	TRBJ1-2	TGCGCCAGCAGTTTGGTCGGGGGGAACTATGGCTACACCTTC	CASSLVGGNYGYTF
NA	TRBV5-1	NA	TRBJ1-3	TGCGCCAGCAGGGATCGAGACTCTGGAAACACCATATATTTT	CASRDRDSGNTIYF
TRBD1	TRBV6-5	NA	TRBJ2-7	TGTGCCAGCAGTATTCACAGGGGGCGAGAGTTAGAGCAGTACTTC	CASSIHRGRELEQYF
NA	TRBV19	NA	TRBJ2-1	TGTGCCAGCCTGAAGACAGGTTACTCCTACAATGAGCAGTTCTTC	CASLKTGYSYNEQFF
TRBD1	TRBV19	NA	TRBJ2-5	TGTGCCAGTGCTGGACAGGGAGAGGAGACCCAGTACTTC	CASAGQGEETQYF
NA	TRBV9	NA	TRBJ1-3	TGTGCCAGCAGCACCCCATTGAAAGACTCTGGAAACACCATATATTTT	CASSTPLKDSGNTIYF
NA	TRBV2	NA	TRBJ2-3	TGTGCCAGCAGTGAAAAACGAAGGCTAGCGTTGGCCACGTTTCGTACGCAGTATTTT	CASSEKRRLALATFRTQYF
NA	TRBV5-6	NA	TRBJ2-1	TGTGCCAGCAGCTTGGCCGCAGGCAGCTCCTACAATGAGCAGTTCTTC	CASSLAAGSSYNEQFF
TRBD1	TRBV7-3	NA	TRBJ1-2	TGTGCCAGCAGCCCCACTGAGGGGGCCTATGGCTACACCTTC	CASSPTEGAYGYTF
TRBD2	TRBV29-1	NA	TRBJ2-7	TGCAGCGTAGGACTAGCGGGGGAAACCTACGAGCAGTACTTC	CSVGLAGETYEQYF
NA	TRBV7-3	NA	TRBJ1-1	TGTGCCAGCAGCTTAACAGGGGTTACTGAAGCTTTCTTT	CASSLTGVTEAFF
TRBD1	TRBV11-2	NA	TRBJ1-2	TGTGCCAGCAGCCCCGGGACAGGGGGCTATGGCTACACCTTC	CASSPGTGGYGYTF
NA	TRBV18	NA	TRBJ2-2	TGTGCCAGCTCACCACGTCCGGGGACATCCGGGGAGCTGTTTTTT	CASSPRPGTSGELFF
NA	TRBV3-1/TRBV3-2	few	TRBJ1-2	TGTGCCAGCAGCCAAGATTTAAGGGGCTCCAGCTACACCTTC	CASSQDLRGSSYTF
NA	TRBV11-2	NA	TRBJ1-2	TGTGCCAGCAGCTTAGGATCCGGGCTCGACGGCTACACCTTC	CASSLGSGLDGYTF
NA	TRBV7-3	NA	TRBJ2-3	TGTGCCAGCAGCTTAACTTTGTCGGGGGATACGCAGTATTTT	CASSLTLSGDTQYF
TRBD1	TRBV14	NA	TRBJ1-2	TGTGCCAGCAGCCGCAGCTCGGGACAGATCGAAGTTGCCTATGGCTACACCTTC	CASSRSSGQIEVAYGYTF
TRBD1	TRBV30	NA	TRBJ1-6	TGTGCCTGGAGGACAGGGTACGGATCACCCCTCCACTTT	CAWRTGYGSPLHF
TRBD1	TRBV7-2	NA	TRBJ1-4	TGTGCCAGCAGCTTATACCGGGACAGGGTTGAAAAACTGTTTTTT	CASSLYRDRVEKLFF
NA	TRBV28	NA	TRBJ2-3	TGTGCCTCCAGGGAGGGGGGCACAGATACGCAGTATTTT	CASREGGTDTQYF
NA	TRBV6-4	NA	TRBJ2-3	TGTGCCACTTCACCACAGAGCTCCACAGATACGCAGTATTTT	CATSPQSSTDTQYF
TRBD1	TRBV6-5	NA	TRBJ2-7	TGTGCCAGCAGTTACGTTCAGGGGGCCAACGAGCAGTACTTC	CASSYVQGANEQYF
NA	TRBV4-1	NA	TRBJ1-2	TGCGCCAGCAGCCAAGAAGGTACAGGTGGGAGCGGCTATGGCTACACCTTC	CASSQEGTGGSGYGYTF
TRBD1	TRBV6-1	NA	TRBJ2-3	TGTGCCAGCAGTGAACCATCGGGACAGGGGAAGGATACGCAGTATTTT	CASSEPSGQGKDTQYF
NA	TRBV29-1	NA	TRBJ2-3	TGCAGCGTTGCTAAAACAGATACGCAGTATTTT	CSVAKTDTQYF
TRBD1	TRBV5-5	NA	TRBJ1-2	TGTGCCAGCAGCGACGACAGGGGAATTACGTATAACTATGGCTACACCTTC	CASSDDRGITYNYGYTF
NA	TRBV6-1	NA	TRBJ2-1	TGTGCCAGCAGTGAAGTGCAGGGTGCCTACAATGAGCAGTTCTTC	CASSEVQGAYNEQFF
NA	TRBV4-1	NA	TRBJ1-1	TGCGCCAGCAGCCAAGAGAGAGGCTGGACTGAAGCTTTCTTT	CASSQERGWTEAFF
TRBD1	TRBV9	NA	TRBJ1-1	TGTGCCAGCAGCGGGACCGCAGGGGGAAACACTGAAGCTTTCTTT	CASSGTAGGNTEAFF
TRBD1	TRBV4-3	NA	TRBJ2-2	TGCGCCAGCAGCCTGGGACAGGGGGCGAACACCGGGGAGCTGTTTTTT	CASSLGQGANTGELFF
NA	TRBV11-1	NA	TRBJ2-5	TGTGCCAGCAGCTTAGACCGCGGGGAGACCCAGTACTTC	CASSLDRGETQYF
TRBD1	TRBV6-5	NA	TRBJ1-5	TGTGCCACCTCTCGGACAGGGTCGACGAATCAGCCCCAGCATTTT	CATSRTGSTNQPQHF
NA	TRBV5-1	NA	TRBJ1-1	TGCGCCAGCAGCGGGGATGCCCTTGAAGCTTTCTTT	CASSGDALEAFF
NA	TRBV30	NA	TRBJ1-1	TGTGCCTGGAGTGTATCGGGGGTGAACACTGAAGCTTTCTTT	CAWSVSGVNTEAFF
TRBD2	TRBV11-2	NA	TRBJ2-3	TGTGCCAGCAGCTACGGACTAGCGGGAGGGCCGACAGATACGCAGTATTTT	CASSYGLAGGPTDTQYF
TRBD1	TRBV7-9	NA	TRBJ2-1	TGTGCCAGCAGCGATCCCGGGACAGGGGGATTCAATGAGCAGTTCTTC	CASSDPGTGGFNEQFF
NA	TRBV11-2	NA	TRBJ1-2	TGTGCCAGCAGCTTTGAAGATTCCTATGGCTACACCTTC	CASSFEDSYGYTF
NA	TRBV6-5	NA	TRBJ1-2	TGTGCCAGCAGCTCGGGACTCAACTATGGCTACACCTTC	CASSSGLNYGYTF
TRBD1	TRBV19	NA	TRBJ1-6	TGTGCCAGTACCCCGGGACAGCCCTATAATTCACCCCTCCACTTT	CASTPGQPYNSPLHF
NA	TRBV5-1	NA	TRBJ2-3	TGCGCCAGCAGCCGACAAGGGGACACAGATACGCAGTATTTT	CASSRQGDTDTQYF
TRBD2	TRBV7-2	NA	TRBJ2-3	TGTGCCAGCAGCGGAAGGACTAGCGGCAGCACAGATACGCAGTATTTT	CASSGRTSGSTDTQYF
TRBD1	TRBV6-2/TRBV6-3	NA	TRBJ1-5	TGCGCCAGCAGTTACATGGGACAGGGAGGCCAGCCCCAGCATTTT	CASSYMGQGGQPQHF
NA	TRBV6-2/TRBV6-3	NA	TRBJ1-1	TGTGCCAGCAGTTATAACTGGGGCATGAACACTGAAGCTTTCTTT	CASSYNWGMNTEAFF
TRBD2	TRBV10-3	NA	TRBJ2-1	TGTGCCATCAGAGCCCTAGCGGGGGCCAATGAGCAGTTCTTC	CAIRALAGANEQFF
NA	TRBV7-6	few	TRBJ1-3	TGTGCCAGCAGCCCTCGAATGGCGACTGACGGAAACACCATATATTTT	CASSPRMATDGNTIYF
TRBD1	TRBV6-6	once	TRBJ1-2	TGTGCCAGCAGTCCCTGGACAGGGTCTCCCTCTCACTATGGCTACACCTTC	CASSPWTGSPSHYGYTF
TRBD1	TRBV5-4	NA	TRBJ1-1	TGTGCCAGCAGCTTGCAGGGGGGCGACACTGAAGCTTTCTTT	CASSLQGGDTEAFF
NA	TRBV5-1	NA	TRBJ1-2	TGCGCCAGCAGCCTAGATCGGGGGTCCTATGGCTACACCTTC	CASSLDRGSYGYTF
TRBD1	TRBV12-5	NA	TRBJ2-7	TGTGCTAGTGGCCGCCGGGACAGCGTCTCCTACGAGCAGTACTTC	CASGRRDSVSYEQYF
NA	TRBV27	NA	TRBJ1-1	TGTGCCAGCAGCTCTACCGGGACCAATGGAAAGCATTCGAACTTCAACACTGAAGCTTTCTTT	CASSSTGTNGKHSNFNTEAFF
NA	TRBV14	NA	TRBJ1-3	TGTGCCAGCAGCCAAGTCTTCTCTGGAAACACCATATATTTT	CASSQVFSGNTIYF
NA	TRBV5-1	NA	TRBJ2-7	TGCGCCAGCAGCCTAGCTGGATCCGTGAGCGAGCAGTACTTC	CASSLAGSVSEQYF
NA	TRBV19	NA	TRBJ1-5	TGTGCCAGTAGTGCAGGGAATAGCAATCAGCCCCAGCATTTT	CASSAGNSNQPQHF
TRBD1	TRBV7-8	NA	TRBJ1-1	TGTGCCAGCAGCTTAGACGTGAGACAGGGCGAAGCTTTCTTT	CASSLDVRQGEAFF
NA	TRBV19	once	TRBJ2-1	TGTGCCAGTAGTATAACTAACTACAATGAGCAGTTCTTC	CASSITNYNEQFF
NA	TRBV4-3	NA	TRBJ1-6	TGCGCCAGCAGCCAGGGTGGCATCTCCTATAATTCACCCCTCCACTTT	CASSQGGISYNSPLHF